These 27 T cell receptor beta chains share one sample of origin, sequenced in a study of T-cell memory formation after mild COVID-19. TCRdb used MiXCR to reprocess the 5' RACE reads, holding one entry per CDR3 protein. The sample carries about 350,000 distinct CDR3 sequences, about 13% recorded once. Sequencing was done on a sample of PBMCs or a T cell subset sorted from them (not recorded which). The receptors derive from a man between 18 and 35 years old who had mild COVID-19 (a few samples of this study predate the infection). Cell type and time point are not known.

The chain couples TRBV3-1 to TRBJ2-5; maybe TRBD1 (6 bases). In germline, CDR1 is LGHDT, CDR2 YNNKEL (reference sequence). The V end was cut by 3 bases, the J end by 1 base, with 9 bases between. The CDR3 runs to 14 residues. DNA for the CDR3: TGTGCCAGCAGCCAGAGGACAGTCCAAGAGACCCAGTACTTC. Its protein product is CASSQRTVQETQYF.

The sample holds a few counts of this clonotype. The chain couples TRBV5-6 to TRBJ2-5; D uncertain. This CDR3 is built from 15 residues. V lost 2 bases, J lost 7 bases, and 18 bases lay in between. Germline loops: CDR1 SGHDT, CDR2 YYEEEE. In DNA, the CDR3 is TGTGCCAGCAGCTTCAGGAGTTACGCCCGGCGGACCCAGTACTTC. This translates into CASSFRSYARRTQYF.

There are a few counts of this clonotype. The chain employs TRBV21-1 and TRBJ2-1; the table's D gene call, TRBD2, was not cross checked with the DNA. TRBV21-1 is assigned pseudogene status. This CDR3 has 11 amino acids. Here the CDR3 reads CASSKEKGPFF. Written as DNA, the CDR3 is TGTGCCAGCAGCAAAGAGAAGGGCCCGTTCTTC.

A few counts support this clonotype. The chain is built from TRBV6-1 and TRBJ1-1, with a weak D call TRBD1 (5 bases). V lost 3 bases, J lost 7 bases, and 18 bases lay in between. Germline lookup yields CDR1 MNHNS and CDR2 SASEGT. This CDR3 spans 15 amino acids. The CDR3 coding sequence is TGTGCCAGCAGTGAGGGCCTCACGGGGGGGGATGAAGCTTTCTTT. Translation gives CASSEGLTGGDEAFF.

The table lists this clonotype with many counts. V and J are TRBV28 and TRBJ2-6, with TRBD1 as a possible D gene (6 bases). From germline, CDR1 is MDHEN and CDR2 SYDVKM. This CDR3 region has 17 residues. V was clipped by 6 bases and J by 2 bases, with 17 bases between them. Written as DNA, the CDR3 is TGTGCCAGCAGCACCCCTCTGGGGGCGACTGGGGCCAACGTCCTGACTTTC. Protein sequence: CASSTPLGATGANVLTF.

This clonotype was counted a few times. The chain combines TRBV5-1 with TRBJ2-1; D is unresolved. This CDR3 comprises 12 residues. Germline V gives CDR1 SGHRS, CDR2 YFSETQ. Between the trimmed V and J ends, which lost 1 base and 6 bases, there was a span of 5 bases. CDR3 DNA sequence: TGCGCCAGCAGCTTGATGGGCAATGAGCAGTTCTTC. This gives the protein CASSLMGNEQFF.

This clonotype was picked up many times. The genes are TRBV12-3 or TRBV12-4 and TRBJ2-5; a weak D match, TRBD1 (6 bases). Trimming pared 3 bases from V and 0 bases from J, leaving 14 bases between. The CDR3 has 16 residues. CDR3 sequence: CASSLGALFYQETQYF. The CDR3 nucleotides are TGTGCCAGCAGTTTGGGGGCACTGTTCTACCAAGAGACCCAGTACTTC.

The table lists this clonotype with a few counts. The J gene is TRBJ1-1, the V gene TRBV5-1, with 9 bases aligning to TRBD1. V shed 7 bases and J 4 bases; nucleotides not matched to a gene: 8. Germline V gene lookup returns CDR1 SGHRS and CDR2 YFSETQ. The CDR3 contains 14 residues. CDR3 DNA: TGCGCCAGCTGGACAGGGGAGGGTTTCACTGAAGCTTTCTTT. Translated: CASWTGEGFTEAFF. Complete variable domain (other parts from reference TRBV5-1 and TRBJ1-1): KAGVTQTPRYLIKTRGQQVTLSCSPISGHRSVSWYQQTPGQGLQFLFEYFSETQRNKGNFPGRFSGRQFSNSRSEMNVSTLELGDSALYLCASWTGEGFTEAFFGQGTRLTVV.

This clonotype has just a few counts. The chain has TRBV5-1 and TRBJ2-7, with 7 bases identical to TRBD2. This CDR3 is built from 17 residues. V shed 4 bases and J 5 bases; nucleotides not matched to a gene: 18. Germline values: CDR1 SGHRS, CDR2 YFSETQ. In DNA form, the CDR3 reads TGCGCCAGCAGCCTCCTGGGGCTCCCGGGAGGAGGAAACGAGCAGTACGTC. This gives the protein CASSLLGLPGGGNEQYV.

The J gene is TRBJ2-3, the V gene TRBV7-3, with D possibly being TRBD2 (6 bases). Germline V gives CDR1 SGHTA, CDR2 FQGTGA. Trimming removed 1 base from V and 4 bases from J, with 9 bases in between. The CDR3 runs to 14 residues. This chain's CDR3 is CASSLKEGSDTQYF. The DNA for the CDR3 is TGTGCCAGCAGCTTAAAGGAGGGATCAGATACGCAGTATTTT.

The chain links TRBV4-2 to TRBJ2-1; D might be TRBD2 (5 bases). V shed 4 bases and J shed 1 base, with 14 bases lying between them. The V gene's germline CDR1 is LGHNA and CDR2 YNFKEQ. This CDR3 spans 16 amino acids. Here the CDR3 reads CASSPWRGPSYNEQFF. For the CDR3, the DNA is TGTGCCAGCAGCCCTTGGCGAGGGCCATCCTACAATGAGCAGTTCTTC.

The chain has TRBV7-8 and TRBJ2-7; TRBD1 might be the D (8 bases). Germline V CDR1 and CDR2: SGHVS, FQNEAQ. Trimming cost V 5 bases and J 0 bases, with 11 bases left between them. The CDR3 consists of 14 residues. This CDR3 is CASSTGGVSYEQYF. CDR3 sequence (DNA): TGTGCCAGCAGCACAGGGGGGGTCTCCTACGAGCAGTACTTC.

This clonotype showed up many times. The V gene is TRBV5-1, the J gene TRBJ2-6, with a possible D match to TRBD1 (6 bases). Germline V lookup: CDR1 SGHRS, CDR2 YFSETQ. The CDR3 contains 15 residues. The V end lost 4 bases, the J end lost 2 bases, and 10 bases lay between the germline ends. Here the CDR3 reads CASSVQGTGANVLTF. CDR3 DNA sequence: TGCGCCAGCAGCGTACAGGGCACTGGGGCCAACGTCCTGACTTTC.

This clonotype was counted ten times or more. This chain joins TRBV12-3 or TRBV12-4 and TRBJ2-3, with 8 bases that match TRBD2. The CDR3 length is 15 residues. The ends lost 3 bases at V and 2 bases at J; junction bases unmatched: 4. The CDR3 here is CASSFWRGATDTQYF. Written as DNA, the CDR3 is TGTGCCAGCAGTTTTTGGCGGGGGGCCACAGATACGCAGTATTTT.

In its sample, this clonotype was seen a few times. The chain joins TRBV27 to TRBJ2-3; D not resolved. The CDR3 runs to 13 residues. Trimming took 3 bases from V and 4 from J, leaving 8 bases between them. Germline CDR1 and CDR2: MNHEY and SMNVEV (reference sequence). The CDR3 sequence: CASSLSSADTQYF. The CDR3 nucleotides are TGTGCCAGCAGTTTGTCTAGTGCAGATACGCAGTATTTT.

This clonotype has at least ten counts. The chain joins TRBV29-1 to TRBJ2-5; D may be TRBD1 or TRBD2 (6 bases each). Germline V gene sequence: CDR1 SQVTM, CDR2 ANQGSEA. The CDR3 sequence is 12 residues long. Trimming removed 6 bases at V and 3 bases at J, with 11 bases between. In nucleotides, the CDR3 is TGCAGCGTGGGGGGCAGGGAAGAGACCCAGTACTTC. It is translated as CSVGGREETQYF.

This clonotype occurred a few times. The V gene is TRBV10-3, the J gene TRBJ2-3; D remains unclear. Trimming shortened V by 3 bases and J by 0 bases, and 7 bases separated the two germline ends. The CDR3 is made up of 14 amino acids. CDR1 is ENHRY and CDR2 is SYGVKD in the germline V gene. The CDR3 reads CAISDVDSTDTQYF. The CDR3 bases are TGTGCCATCAGTGACGTTGACAGCACAGATACGCAGTATTTT.

J is TRBJ2-3 and V is TRBV6-5, with D hard to call. The CDR3 covers 14 residues. From germline, CDR1 is MNHEY and CDR2 SVGAGI. V lost 4 bases, J lost 0 bases, and 8 bases lay in between. For the CDR3, the DNA is TGTGCCAGCAGTTTCCGACTGAGCACAGATACGCAGTATTTT. The encoded protein is CASSFRLSTDTQYF.

The chain uses TRBV4-1 and TRBJ1-5, with 8 bases that match TRBD1. CDR1 is MGHRA and CDR2 is YSYEKL in the germline V gene. The CDR3 is made up of 15 amino acids. With 6 bases clipped from V and 2 bases from J, the junction kept 6 bases outside the gene matches. CDR3 sequence (DNA): TGCGCCAGCAGTCCTACAGGGGGTCGCAATCAGCCCCAGCATTTT. It is translated as CASSPTGGRNQPQHF.

This clonotype was counted between two and nine times. The chain links TRBV7-2 to TRBJ1-6, with D perhaps TRBD1 (6 bases). CDR3 length equals 15 residues. Trimming shortened V by 2 bases and J by 5 bases, and 10 bases separated the two germline ends. The germline V gene has CDR1 SGHTA and CDR2 FQGNSA. The CDR3 nucleotides are TGTGCCAGCAGCTTAACAGGGATTGATAATTCACCCCTCCACTTT. Residues: CASSLTGIDNSPLHF.

This clonotype was seen only a few times. The chain uses TRBV7-3 and TRBJ2-1; TRBD1 or TRBD2 may be the D gene (5 bases each). The CDR3 is made up of 16 amino acids. Looked up from germline, CDR1 is SGHTA and CDR2 is FQGTGA. V was clipped by 2 bases and J by 0 bases, with 11 bases between them. In DNA form, the CDR3 reads TGTGCCAGCAGCTTAGGGACGGGGAGCTCCTACAATGAGCAGTTCTTC. Its translation: CASSLGTGSSYNEQFF.

This clonotype showed up many times. The chain combines TRBV7-2 with TRBJ2-3; D gene unclear. The CDR3 covers 12 residues. Germline V gives CDR1 SGHTA, CDR2 FQGNSA. Deletions cut 2 bases from V and 9 bases from J, with 9 bases between. The CDR3 loop is CASSLSLTTQYF. DNA for the CDR3: TGTGCCAGCAGCTTATCCCTAACCACGCAGTATTTT.

The table lists this clonotype with a few counts. This chain links TRBV2 with TRBJ1-5; D not resolved. V was pared by 4 bases and J by 7 bases, with 11 bases between. CDR1 is SNHLY, CDR2 FYNNEI, per germline. This CDR3 is 13 amino acids long. For the CDR3, the DNA is TGTGCCAGCAGTGTAGGGCTCGAACAGCCCCAGCATTTT. Translation: CASSVGLEQPQHF.

The CDR3 reads CSAREGTPLETQYF. CDR3 DNA: TGCAGTGCTAGGGAGGGGACCCCCCTAGAGACCCAGTACTTC. The chain is built from TRBV20-1 and TRBJ2-5; a weak D match, TRBD2 (6 bases). Germline V lookup: CDR1 DFQATT, CDR2 SNEGSKA (reference sequence). V lost 3 bases and J 4 bases, leaving 15 bases between the germline ends. The CDR3 sequence is 14 residues long.

V is TRBV6-2 or TRBV6-3 and J is TRBJ1-2, with 10 bases aligning to TRBD1. CDR1 is MNHEY and CDR2 is SVGEGT in the germline V gene. The V segment lost 6 bases and the J segment 6 bases; nucleotides outside the gene matches: 7. CDR3 length: 14 residues. The CDR3 nucleotides read TGTGCCAGCAGCTTCGACAGGGGGCGTGATGGCTACACCTTC. It codes for CASSFDRGRDGYTF.

The V call is TRBV4-1, the J call TRBJ2-1; perhaps D is TRBD1 or TRBD2 (5 bases each). The CDR3 contains 17 residues. The germline CDR1 and CDR2 sequences are MGHRA and YSYEKL. Trimming shortened V by 3 bases and J by 7 bases, and 22 bases separated the two germline ends. CDR3 coding DNA: TGCGCCAGCAGCCACGCGCACCGGGACCCAGTACAGAATGAGCAGTTCTTC. Translated: CASSHAHRDPVQNEQFF.

This chain links TRBV2 with TRBJ2-1, with a weak D call TRBD1 (6 bases). The CDR3 runs 13 residues. Germline loops: CDR1 SNHLY, CDR2 FYNNEI. Trimming removed 8 bases from V and 16 bases from J, with 24 bases in between. The CDR3 spells CASGTTSALGGFF. The CDR3 coding sequence is TGTGCCAGCGGCACAACATCAGCCTTAGGGGGTTTCTTC.